Listed here are 8 T cell receptor beta chains from one sample, sequenced in a study of early T cells in non-severe SARS-CoV-2 infection. TCRdb fed the 5' RACE reads into MiXCR, producing one record per CDR3 protein. The table includes 70,000 to 75,000 distinct CDR3 sequences, 12% to 15% detected once. Source material: whole blood. These receptors all come from an adult who was a healthcare worker with PCR-confirmed SARS-CoV-2 infection or an uninfected control (not recorded which).

In this sample, this clonotype turned up many times. This sequence joins TRBV6-2 or TRBV6-3 and TRBJ2-3; 12 bases align to TRBD2. The length of the CDR3 is 15 residues. Per the germline V gene, CDR1 is MNHEY and CDR2 is SVGEGT. The V segment lost 6 bases and the J segment 3 bases; nucleotides outside the gene matches: 4. DNA of the CDR3: TGTGCCAGCAGCCTACTAGCGGGGGGAACAGATACGCAGTATTTT. Its protein is CASSLLAGGTDTQYF.

This clonotype was detected a few times. The V and J genes are TRBV13 and TRBJ2-7, with 10 bases that match TRBD1. V gave up 5 bases and J gave up 3 bases; unmatched junction bases: 4. This CDR3 contains 14 residues. CDR1 and CDR2 (germline): PRHDT, FYEKMQ (reference sequence). The CDR3 DNA follows: TGTGCCAGCAGCCCTGGGACAGGGGTCTACGAGCAGTACTTC. Residues: CASSPGTGVYEQYF.

V and J are TRBV12-3 or TRBV12-4 and TRBJ2-1; 10 bases match TRBD1. The J segment lost 4 bases and the V segment lost 5 bases, leaving 5 bases of the junction unmatched. CDR3 size: 15 residues. CDR3 region: CASSQDRGTYNEQFF. As DNA, the CDR3 is TGTGCCAGCAGTCAGGACAGGGGGACTTACAATGAGCAGTTCTTC.

This chain uses TRBV5-1 with TRBJ2-3; tentative D call: TRBD2 (5 bases). The germline V and J ends were trimmed by 4 bases and 6 bases, with 15 bases remaining between them. This CDR3 is 14 amino acids long. Germline values: CDR1 SGHRS, CDR2 YFSETQ. CDR3 nucleotide sequence: TGCGCCAGCAGCGCTAATCCCTCGGGGGATACGCAGTATTTT. This gives the protein CASSANPSGDTQYF. Variable domain in full (rest from reference TRBV5-1 and TRBJ2-3): KAGVTQTPRYLIKTRGQQVTLSCSPISGHRSVSWYQQTPGQGLQFLFEYFSETQRNKGNFPGRFSGRQFSNSRSEMNVSTLELGDSALYLCASSANPSGDTQYFGPGTRLTVL.

The CDR3 spells CASSGTGLGEQFF. CDR3 nucleotides: TGTGCCAGCAGCGGGACTGGGCTAGGTGAGCAGTTCTTC. This chain links TRBV6-4 with TRBJ2-1, with D perhaps matching TRBD2 (6 bases). The CDR3 has 13 amino acids. The germline V and J ends were trimmed by 6 bases and 9 bases, with 15 bases remaining between them. Germline lookup yields CDR1 MRHNA and CDR2 SNTAGT.

The chain carries TRBV20-1 and TRBJ2-1; possibly TRBD1 for D (6 bases). In germline, CDR1 is DFQATT, CDR2 SNEGSKA (reference sequence). This CDR3 is 11 amino acids long. Trimming pared 2 bases from V and 10 bases from J, leaving 9 bases between. The CDR3 region has the DNA TGCAGTGCTAGACTGGACAGAGAGCAGTTCTTC. It translates to CSARLDREQFF.

This clonotype showed up many times. This rearrangement joins TRBV20-1 to TRBJ2-5; 8 nucleotides align to TRBD1. V was clipped by 0 bases and J by 2 bases; unmatched bases: 8. This CDR3 has 16 amino acids. Germline CDR1 DFQATT, CDR2 SNEGSKA (reference sequence). The CDR3 DNA reads TGCAGTGCTAGAGATTTCAGGGGGCCCCATCAAGAGACCCAGTACTTC. Translation gives CSARDFRGPHQETQYF.

This clonotype was picked up a small number of times. The genes are TRBV7-3 and TRBJ2-2; 10 bases match TRBD2. V was pared by 1 base and J by 15 bases, with 8 bases of the junction left unmatched. The germline gives CDR1 SGHTA, CDR2 FQGTGA. This CDR3 comprises 14 residues. CDR3 loop: CASSLMPSGGRVFF. The CDR3 nucleotides read TGTGCCAGCAGCTTAATGCCTAGCGGGGGCCGAGTGTTTTTT.